Detailed here is one T cell receptor (beta chain). There is no known antigen for this receptor. No much larger clone is present one base from it, and per-base qualities are unavailable. Hyperthyroidism was considered stable if no progression to ophthalmopathy occurred within 18 months of follow-up. Hyperthyroidism patients were newly diagnosed, with disease duration under 2 months, and aged 18 to 65 years. Patients with other autoimmune diseases, uncontrolled infections, pregnancy or lactation were excluded. Clinical symptoms, serum thyroxine, TRAb, thyroid ultrasound and orbital computed tomography were used for diagnosis. PBMCs were isolated from roughly 10 ml of fresh peripheral blood by Ficoll-Paque density gradient centrifugation. Trizol reagent was used to extract the total RNA, and its quality was then checked on an Agilent 2100 Bioanalyzer. For repertoire sequencing, the TCR beta CDR3 regions were amplified from RNA transcripts. The first round of RT-PCR was done with HTBI primers and the Qiagen OneStep RT-PCR kit, and was followed by a second round of multiplex PCR, then size selection and purification. Sequencing of the libraries was carried out on an Illumina HiSeq2000 in paired-end mode with 100 bp reads. The published analysis was carried out like this. SOAPnuke was used for read processing, and reads with adapters, uncalled bases, a mean Phred below 15, or no exact constant-primer or identifier match were discarded. COPE v1.2.5 was used to merge the high-quality paired reads. Each unique nucleotide sequence was treated as a clonotype, and MiTCR v1.1 was used to align the clonotypes to the IMGT TRB V, D and J references. The analysis was limited to V-J combinations with a frequency above 0.0001, which together covered 99% to 99.2% of the repertoires. For each V-J combination, a TCR clonal expansion and chaos score was defined as F50 clonal expansion divided by the chaos observed in the TCRdist matrix. Welch's t-statistics and random forest were used to reduce the features to some 13 V-J combinations, which were then used as input to a naive Bayes classifier. The Morisita-Horn index was used to measure how similar the thyroid and blood repertoires were. The public sequencing data were trimmed at Q25 with fastp and processed into clonotypes with MiXCR by TCRdb, which kept only in-frame beta chains. Each record represents a unique CDR3 protein, reported with the most common genes and DNA among its rows. TCRdb, rather than the study authors, made the V and J calls. The sample has 400,000 to 450,000 distinct CDR3 sequences on record, roughly 20% of them singletons. Under 3.5% of the sample belongs to the ten largest clones.

The CDR3 covers 19 residues, taking in both the cysteine and the phenylalanine. The read is trimmed to its CDR3 DNA, 57 bases read in frame from base 1. Relative to germline, V is missing 2 bases and J is missing 6 bases, with 19 bases of the junction outside any gene match. The sample originates from a study of Graves' ophthalmopathy and Graves' hyperthyroidism (dated by TCRdb to 2016 to 2019). About the full investigation: Peripheral blood was collected at initial diagnosis, before any treatment. The study used signatures of the TCR beta repertoire to tell Graves' ophthalmopathy apart from Graves' hyperthyroidism and to predict which patients would progress to ophthalmopathy. In total, approximately 140 blood samples were TCR-sequenced: under 45 ophthalmopathy, over 70 hyperthyroidism and around 17 hyperthyroidism-to-ophthalmopathy patients. To explore V-J signatures that separate ophthalmopathy from hyperthyroidism, a discovery set of fewer than 110 patients was enrolled, consisting of 40 to 45 with ophthalmopathy and roughly 59 with stable hyperthyroidism. The independent validation cohort included under 20 hyperthyroidism patients plus 17 patients who later progressed from hyperthyroidism to ophthalmopathy. In five or six hyperthyroidism patients, T-cell repertoires of thyroid tissue and blood were compared. Following sampling, methimazole starting at 30 mg daily was administered to hyperthyroidism patients, and high-dose intravenous methylprednisolone was administered to ophthalmopathy patients. For training and testing, the roughly 100 patients in the discovery cohort were randomly divided in a 7:3 ratio.

Study-level results and caveats: In validation, the model predicted ophthalmopathy progression with 55% to 71% sensitivity and approximately 78% specificity; some 13 predicted patients were CT-confirmed with GO in a median of 6.5 months. Among expanded thyroid clonotypes with frequency above 0.001, most also showed up in blood, which suggests that blood repertoires may reflect the thyroid immune response. In cross-validation, the 13-signature model distinguished ophthalmopathy from stable hyperthyroidism with 87.88% sensitivity and around 84% specificity, while in the test set the corresponding values were about 80% and 75%. Sample size was not statistically predetermined, and group allocation was not concealed from the investigators.

The sample was peripheral blood. The clonotype was recovered from a young woman with stable Graves' hyperthyroidism. Donor details come from another sample of the same person, matched by shared clones. In this chain, TRBV12-3 or TRBV12-4 is recombined with TRBJ2-7, with TRBD2 identical over 10 junction bases. Read as DNA, the sequence is TGTGCCAGCAGTTTAAGGATTAGAACAAATGGACTAGCGGTCGGCGAGCAGTACTTC. It translates to CASSLRIRTNGLAVGEQYF.